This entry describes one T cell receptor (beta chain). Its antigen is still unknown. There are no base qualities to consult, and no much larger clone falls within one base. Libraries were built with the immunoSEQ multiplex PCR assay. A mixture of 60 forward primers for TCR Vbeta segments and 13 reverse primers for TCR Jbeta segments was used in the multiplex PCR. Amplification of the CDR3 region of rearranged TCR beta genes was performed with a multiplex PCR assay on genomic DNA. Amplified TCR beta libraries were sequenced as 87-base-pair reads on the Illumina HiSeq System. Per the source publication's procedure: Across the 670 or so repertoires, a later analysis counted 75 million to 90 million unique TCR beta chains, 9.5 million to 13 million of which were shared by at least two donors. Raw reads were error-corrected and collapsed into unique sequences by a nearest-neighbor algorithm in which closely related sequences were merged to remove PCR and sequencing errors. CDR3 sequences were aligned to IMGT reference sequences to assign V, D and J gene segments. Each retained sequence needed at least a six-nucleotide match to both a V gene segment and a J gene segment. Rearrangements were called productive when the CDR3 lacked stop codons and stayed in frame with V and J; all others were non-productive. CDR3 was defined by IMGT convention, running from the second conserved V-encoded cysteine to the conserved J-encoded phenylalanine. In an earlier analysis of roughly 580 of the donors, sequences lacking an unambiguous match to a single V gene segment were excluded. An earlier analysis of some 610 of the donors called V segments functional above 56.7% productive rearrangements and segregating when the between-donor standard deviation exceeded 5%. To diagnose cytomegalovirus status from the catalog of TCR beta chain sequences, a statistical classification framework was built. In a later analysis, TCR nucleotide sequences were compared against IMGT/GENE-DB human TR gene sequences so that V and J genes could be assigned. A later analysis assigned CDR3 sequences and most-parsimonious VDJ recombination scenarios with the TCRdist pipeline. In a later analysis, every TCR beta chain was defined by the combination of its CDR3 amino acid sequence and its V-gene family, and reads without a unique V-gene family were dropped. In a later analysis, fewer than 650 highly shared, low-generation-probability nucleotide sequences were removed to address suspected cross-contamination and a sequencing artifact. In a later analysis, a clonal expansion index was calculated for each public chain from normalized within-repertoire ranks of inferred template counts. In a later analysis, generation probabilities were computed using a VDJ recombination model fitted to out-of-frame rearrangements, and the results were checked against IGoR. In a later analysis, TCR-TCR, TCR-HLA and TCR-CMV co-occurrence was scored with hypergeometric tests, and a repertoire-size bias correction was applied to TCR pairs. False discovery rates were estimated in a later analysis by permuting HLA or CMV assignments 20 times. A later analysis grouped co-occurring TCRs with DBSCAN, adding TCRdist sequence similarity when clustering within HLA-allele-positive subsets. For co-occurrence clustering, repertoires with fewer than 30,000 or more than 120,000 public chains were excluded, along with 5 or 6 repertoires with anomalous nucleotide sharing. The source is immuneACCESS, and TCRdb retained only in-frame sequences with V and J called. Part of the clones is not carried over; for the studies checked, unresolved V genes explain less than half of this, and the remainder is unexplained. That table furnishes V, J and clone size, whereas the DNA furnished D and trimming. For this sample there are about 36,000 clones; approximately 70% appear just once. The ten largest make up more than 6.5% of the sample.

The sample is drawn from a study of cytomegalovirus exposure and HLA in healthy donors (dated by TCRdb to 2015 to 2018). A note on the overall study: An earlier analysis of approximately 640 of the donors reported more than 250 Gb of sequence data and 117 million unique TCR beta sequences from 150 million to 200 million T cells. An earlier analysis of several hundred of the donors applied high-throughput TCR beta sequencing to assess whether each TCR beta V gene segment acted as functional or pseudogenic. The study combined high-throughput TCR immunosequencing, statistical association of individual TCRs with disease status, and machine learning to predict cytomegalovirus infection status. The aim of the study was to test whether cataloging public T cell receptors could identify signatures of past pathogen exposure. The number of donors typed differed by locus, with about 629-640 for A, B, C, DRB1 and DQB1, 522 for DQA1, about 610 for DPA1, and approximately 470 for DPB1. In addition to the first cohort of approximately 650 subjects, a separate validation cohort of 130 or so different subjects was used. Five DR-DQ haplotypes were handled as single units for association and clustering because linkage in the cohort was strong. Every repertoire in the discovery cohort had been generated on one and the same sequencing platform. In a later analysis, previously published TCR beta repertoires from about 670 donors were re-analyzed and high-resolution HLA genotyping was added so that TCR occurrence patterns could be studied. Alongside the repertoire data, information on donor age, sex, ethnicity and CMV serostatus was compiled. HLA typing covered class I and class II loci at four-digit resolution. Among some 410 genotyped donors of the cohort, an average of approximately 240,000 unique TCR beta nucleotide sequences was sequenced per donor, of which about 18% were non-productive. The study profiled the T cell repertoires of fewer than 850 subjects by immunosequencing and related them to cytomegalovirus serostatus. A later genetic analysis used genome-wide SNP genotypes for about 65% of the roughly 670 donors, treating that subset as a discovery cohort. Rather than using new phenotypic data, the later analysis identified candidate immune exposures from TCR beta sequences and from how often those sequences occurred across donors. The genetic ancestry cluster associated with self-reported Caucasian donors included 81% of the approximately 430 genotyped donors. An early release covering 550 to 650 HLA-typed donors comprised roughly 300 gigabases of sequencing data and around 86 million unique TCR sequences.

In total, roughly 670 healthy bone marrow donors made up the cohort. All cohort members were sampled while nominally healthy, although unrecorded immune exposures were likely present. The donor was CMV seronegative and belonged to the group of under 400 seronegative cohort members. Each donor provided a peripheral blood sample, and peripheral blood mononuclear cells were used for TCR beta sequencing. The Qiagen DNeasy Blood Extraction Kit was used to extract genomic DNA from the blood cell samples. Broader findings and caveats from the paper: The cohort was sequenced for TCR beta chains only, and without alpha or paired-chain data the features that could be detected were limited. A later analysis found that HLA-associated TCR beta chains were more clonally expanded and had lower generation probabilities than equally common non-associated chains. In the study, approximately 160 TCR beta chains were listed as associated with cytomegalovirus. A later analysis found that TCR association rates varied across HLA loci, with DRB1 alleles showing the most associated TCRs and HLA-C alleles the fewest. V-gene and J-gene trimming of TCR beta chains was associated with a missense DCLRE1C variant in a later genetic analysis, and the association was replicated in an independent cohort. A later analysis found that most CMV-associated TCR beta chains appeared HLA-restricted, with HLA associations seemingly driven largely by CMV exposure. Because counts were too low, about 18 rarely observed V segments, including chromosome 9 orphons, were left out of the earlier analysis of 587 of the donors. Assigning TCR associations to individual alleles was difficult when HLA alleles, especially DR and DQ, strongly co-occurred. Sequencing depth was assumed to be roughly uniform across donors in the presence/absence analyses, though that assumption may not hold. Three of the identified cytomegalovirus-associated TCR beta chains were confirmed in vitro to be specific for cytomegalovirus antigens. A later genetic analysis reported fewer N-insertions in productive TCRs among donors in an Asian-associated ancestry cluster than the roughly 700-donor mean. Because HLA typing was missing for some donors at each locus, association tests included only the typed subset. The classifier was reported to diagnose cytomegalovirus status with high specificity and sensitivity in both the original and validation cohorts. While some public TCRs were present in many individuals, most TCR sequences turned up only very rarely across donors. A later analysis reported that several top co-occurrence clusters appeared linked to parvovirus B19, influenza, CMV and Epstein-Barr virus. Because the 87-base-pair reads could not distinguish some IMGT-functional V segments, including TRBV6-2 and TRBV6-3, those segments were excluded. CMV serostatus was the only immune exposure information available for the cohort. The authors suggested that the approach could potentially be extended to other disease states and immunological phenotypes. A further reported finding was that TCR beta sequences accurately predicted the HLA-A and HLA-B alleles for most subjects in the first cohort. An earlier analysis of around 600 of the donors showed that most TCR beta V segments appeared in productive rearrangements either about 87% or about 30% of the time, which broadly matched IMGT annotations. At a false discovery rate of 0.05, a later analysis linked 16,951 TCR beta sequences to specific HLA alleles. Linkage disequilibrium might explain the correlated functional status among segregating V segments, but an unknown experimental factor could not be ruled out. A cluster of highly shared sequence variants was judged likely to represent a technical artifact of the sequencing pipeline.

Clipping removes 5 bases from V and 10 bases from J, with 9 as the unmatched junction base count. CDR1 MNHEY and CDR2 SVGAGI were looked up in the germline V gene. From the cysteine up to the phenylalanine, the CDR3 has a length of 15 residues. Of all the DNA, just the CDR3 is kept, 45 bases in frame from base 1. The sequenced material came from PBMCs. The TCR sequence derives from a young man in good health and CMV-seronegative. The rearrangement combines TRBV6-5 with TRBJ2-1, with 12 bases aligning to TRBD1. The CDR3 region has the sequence CASSRDRGLRGEQFF. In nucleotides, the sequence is TGTGCCAGCAGTCGGGACAGGGGGCTAAGAGGAGAGCAGTTCTTC.